Listed here are 10 T cell receptor beta chains from one sample, sequenced in a study of T cells in Graves' hyperthyroidism and ophthalmopathy. RNA transcripts served as the template for amplifying TCR beta CDR3 regions. The HTBI primer set drove a first-round RT-PCR of the TCR CDR3. TCRdb re-called the multiplex PCR reads through MiXCR, storing one row per CDR3 protein. The table includes about 640,000 distinct CDR3 sequences, less than 25% detected once. The sequencing sample was made of blood. The receptors stem from a man under 40 with Graves' ophthalmopathy.

This chain uses TRBV4-3 with TRBJ2-2; D not resolved. The ends were cut back, 0 bases at V and 7 bases at J, with 9 bases in the middle. Per germline, CDR1 LGHNA and CDR2 YSLEER. The CDR3 is 14 amino acids. CDR3 DNA sequence: TGCGCCAGCAGCCAAGATCCAAGGAGCGGGGAGCTGTTTTTT. Translated: CASSQDPRSGELFF.

The rearrangement links TRBV6-1 to TRBJ1-6, with TRBD1 as a possible D gene (6 bases). V lost 2 bases to trimming and J lost 10 bases, with 15 bases between them. CDR1 and CDR2 from the germline V gene are MNHNS and SASEGT. The CDR3 is made up of 15 amino acids. CDR3 residues: CASSEIPGGYSPLHF. CDR3 coding DNA: TGTGCCAGCAGTGAAATCCCCGGGGGCTACTCACCCCTCCACTTT.

CDR3 DNA sequence: TGTGCCAGCAGCAGGGAATACGACACTGAAGCTTTCTTT. Protein: CASSREYDTEAFF. V and J are TRBV6-1 and TRBJ1-1; tentative D call: TRBD1 (5 bases). The CDR3 length is 13 residues. Germline assignment: CDR1 MNHNS and CDR2 SASEGT. Trimming took 6 bases from V and 3 from J, leaving 11 bases between them.

This clonotype was seen many times. The chain joins TRBV13 to TRBJ2-3, with D perhaps being TRBD1 or TRBD2 (5 bases each). Trimming pared 5 bases from V and 2 bases from J, leaving 17 bases between. The CDR3 consists of 16 residues. Germline CDR1 reads PRHDT; CDR2 reads FYEKMQ (reference sequence). Here the CDR3 reads CASSTRAGTDTDTQYF. CDR3 DNA: TGTGCCAGCAGCACTCGCGCCGGGACGGACACAGATACGCAGTATTTT.

The table lists this clonotype with a few counts. The CDR3 sequence: CASRSQGTLTDTQYF. CDR3 coding DNA: TGTGCCAGCAGATCGCAGGGGACCCTCACAGATACGCAGTATTTT. The gene calls are TRBV12-3 or TRBV12-4 and TRBJ2-3, with D possibly TRBD1 on 6 matching bases. The CDR3 covers 15 residues. Trimming pared 6 bases from V and 2 bases from J, leaving 15 bases between.

This clonotype was observed a few times. V gene TRBV12-3 or TRBV12-4 combines with J gene TRBJ2-1; the D gene is possibly TRBD2 (6 bases). The V end was cut by 6 bases, the J end by 10 bases, with 13 bases between. The CDR3 loop spans 12 amino acids. The CDR3 here is CASRPRDLEQFF. The CDR3 DNA sequence: TGTGCCAGCAGGCCCCGGGACTTAGAGCAGTTCTTC.

This clonotype was recorded many times. This sequence joins TRBV12-3 or TRBV12-4 and TRBJ1-6, with D unresolved. Trimming took 3 bases from V and 10 from J, leaving 10 bases between them. The CDR3 has 13 amino acids. CDR3 protein: CASSLREGSPLHF. For the CDR3, the DNA is TGTGCCAGCAGTTTGAGGGAGGGCTCACCCCTCCACTTT.

Many counts were recorded for this clonotype. The rearrangement links TRBV9 to TRBJ1-5; D is unclear. This CDR3 is built from 15 residues. V was shortened by 1 base and J by 5 bases, with 13 bases between the two germline ends. The germline gives CDR1 SGDLS, CDR2 YYNGEE. CDR3 region: CASSVTPQRDQPQHF. The CDR3 coding sequence is TGTGCCAGCAGCGTAACACCCCAAAGGGATCAGCCCCAGCATTTT.

This chain uses TRBV28 with TRBJ2-3, with D perhaps matching TRBD2 (5 bases). There are 18 residues in the CDR3. The V gene lost 2 bases and the J gene lost 6 bases, with 24 bases spanning the gap. The germline CDR1 and CDR2 sequences are MDHEN and SYDVKM. The CDR3 DNA reads as TGTGCCAGCAGTTTACAACCAAAACTAGATACAGTAAGCGATACGCAGTATTTT. Translating gives CASSLQPKLDTVSDTQYF.

This clonotype was seen a few times. The chain couples TRBV20-1 to TRBJ1-2; D uncertain. V was cut by 7 bases and J by 2 bases, with 11 bases left in between. Germline V gene sequence: CDR1 DFQATT, CDR2 SNEGSKA (reference sequence). CDR3 length: 12 residues. DNA for the CDR3: TGCAGTGTCTCACAGCTCAACTATGGCTACACCTTC. Its translation: CSVSQLNYGYTF.